The rows below give T cell receptor beta chains drawn from one sample of a study of shared clonotypes between healthy human individuals. The repertoire was sequenced with immunoSEQ multiplex PCR; TCRdb's copy has only in-frame clones and lacks some. Of approximately 2.4 million clones listed, nearly 97% were seen once; the top ten hold roughly 0.13%. What was sequenced was naive CD4+ T cells sorted from blood. The receptors were sampled from a man younger than 35 in good health. Each CDR3 is given with its conserved first and last residue. D genes are given only for firm matches.

d_call	v_call	j_call	cdr3_length	cdr3_aa
NA	TRBV27	TRBJ1-3	14	CASWTGSSGNTIYF
TRBD2	TRBV9	TRBJ2-1	19	CASSVDPGLAGGPYNEQFF
NA	TRBV6-6	TRBJ1-1	12	CASNRENTEAFF
NA	TRBV7-6	TRBJ2-7	15	CASSLGPDGPREQYF
NA	TRBV2	TRBJ1-1	14	CASSGLAGGTEAFF
TRBD2	TRBV6-5	TRBJ2-2	14	CASSQLAGTGELFF
TRBD1	TRBV6-5	TRBJ2-6	13	CASSRQGGNVLTF
NA	TRBV10-2	TRBJ2-1	14	CASSKGGGDNEQFF
NA	TRBV6-1	TRBJ2-7	14	CASSSKNPTVEQYF
NA	TRBV6-1	TRBJ2-4	18	CASSEDPGARLAKNIQYF
NA	TRBV6-1	TRBJ2-3	12	CASSAKADTQYF
TRBD1	TRBV5-6	TRBJ1-1	14	CASSWPGQGLGAFF
TRBD2	TRBV7-3	TRBJ2-2	15	CASSSSGGNTGELFF
NA	TRBV5-1	TRBJ2-2	16	CASSLVETSNTGELFF
TRBD2	TRBV2	TRBJ2-3	15	CATKPLAVSTDTQYF
TRBD2	TRBV7-2	TRBJ2-7	15	CASSKREGGSYEQYF
TRBD1	TRBV5-1	TRBJ2-2	16	CASSLWQGAVTGELFF
NA	TRBV5-1	TRBJ2-2	14	CASSSSSVPGELFF
NA	TRBV6-6	TRBJ2-7	14	CASSYIVGSGEQYF